The T cell receptor (beta chain) described here comes from a study of blood T cell repertoires in COVID-19. About the research overall: The samples span acute and convalescent COVID-19 from the United States, Italy and Spain.

In the original processing: For nucleated cells, counts were estimated from reference gene primer amplification. The protocol was immunoSEQ multiplex PCR, while the TCRdb copy is restricted to in-frame clones and leaves out a portion. V and J calls and clone size come straight from that table; D and trimming were deduced from the DNA. Among 150,000 or so clones listed, just over 85% were seen once. This CDR3 spans 16 amino acids. CDR1 is KGHDR, CDR2 SFDVKD, per germline. The ends lost 0 bases at V and 6 bases at J; junction bases unmatched: 8. The clonotype originates from a man between 45 and 60 years old who had recovered from COVID-19. The sample comprised PBMCs or T cells enriched from blood (not recorded which). The gene calls are TRBV24-1 and TRBJ2-3, with 7 bases identical to TRBD2. The CDR3 bases are TGTGCCACCAGTGATTTGCGGGAGGCGGCCAAGGATACGCAGTATTTT. Protein product: CATSDLREAAKDTQYF.